The T cell receptor beta chain under discussion was sequenced for a study of molecular identifiers for immune sequencing clone quantification. The table lists this clonotype with many counts. MiXCR, applied by TCRdb to the PCR reads, yields one record per CDR3 protein. This table holds about 40,000 distinct CDR3 sequences, around 20% found once. The sequence was obtained from a human donor in good health. Some libraries in this study had Jurkat cell RNA spiked in. The source material was naive CD8+ T cells from blood, with Jurkat cell RNA spiked in. Subset described: FACS-sorted CD8+CD4-CCR7+CD45RA+ naive T cells.

This CDR3 reads CASSQDSSGSMNEQFF. The CDR3 DNA sequence: TGCGCCAGCAGCCAAGATAGTAGCGGGAGTATGAATGAGCAGTTCTTC. The J gene is TRBJ2-1, the V gene TRBV4-1; 9 nucleotides match TRBD2. The CDR3 contains 16 residues. Germline CDR1 is MGHRA and CDR2 is YSYEKL. Unmatched junction bases numbered 7, after V lost 0 bases and J lost 7 bases.